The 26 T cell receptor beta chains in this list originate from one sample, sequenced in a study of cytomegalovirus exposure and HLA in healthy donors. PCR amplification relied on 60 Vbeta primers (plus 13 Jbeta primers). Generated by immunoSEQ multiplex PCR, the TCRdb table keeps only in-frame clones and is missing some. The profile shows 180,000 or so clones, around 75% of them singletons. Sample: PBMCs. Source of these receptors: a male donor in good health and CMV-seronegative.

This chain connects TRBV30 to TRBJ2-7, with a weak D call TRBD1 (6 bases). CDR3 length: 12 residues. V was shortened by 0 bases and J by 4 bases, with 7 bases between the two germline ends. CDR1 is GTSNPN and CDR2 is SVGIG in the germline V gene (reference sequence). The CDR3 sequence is CAWSVGGYEQYF. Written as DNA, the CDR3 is TGTGCCTGGAGTGTAGGGGGTTACGAGCAGTACTTC.

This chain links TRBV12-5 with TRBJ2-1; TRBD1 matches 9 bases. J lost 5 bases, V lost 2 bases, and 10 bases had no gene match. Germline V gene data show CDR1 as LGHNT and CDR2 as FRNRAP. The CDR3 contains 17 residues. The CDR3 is CASGLHWDGTGNNEQFF. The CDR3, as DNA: TGTGCTAGTGGTTTGCATTGGGACGGGACAGGGAACAATGAGCAGTTCTTC. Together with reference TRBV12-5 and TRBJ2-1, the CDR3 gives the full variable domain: DARVTQTPRHKVTEMGQEVTMRCQPILGHNTVFWYRQTMMQGLELLAYFRNRAPLDDSGMPKDRFSAEMPDATLATLKIQPSEPRDSAVYFCASGLHWDGTGNNEQFFGPGTRLTVL.

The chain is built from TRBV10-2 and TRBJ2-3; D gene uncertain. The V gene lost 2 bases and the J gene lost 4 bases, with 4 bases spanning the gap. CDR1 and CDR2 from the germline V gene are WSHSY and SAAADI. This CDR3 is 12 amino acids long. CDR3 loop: CASSEAADTQYF. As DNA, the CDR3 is TGCGCCAGCAGTGAGGCGGCAGATACGCAGTATTTT.

CDR3 in amino acids: CASSGGAGQPQHF. As DNA, the CDR3 is TGTGCCAGTAGTGGGGGCGCGGGTCAGCCCCAGCATTTT. V usage is TRBV19 and J usage is TRBJ1-5; possibly TRBD1 for D (6 bases). Germline CDR1 is LNHDA and CDR2 is SQIVND (reference sequence). The CDR3 runs 13 residues. V dropped 5 bases and J dropped 6 bases, with 11 bases sitting between them. Filled out from reference TRBV19 and TRBJ1-5, the complete variable domain reads DGGITQSPKYLFRKEGQNVTLSCEQNLNHDAMYWYRQDPGQGLRLIYYSQIVNDFQKGDIAEGYSVSREKKESFPLTVTSAQKNPTAFYLCASSGGAGQPQHFGDGTRLSIL.

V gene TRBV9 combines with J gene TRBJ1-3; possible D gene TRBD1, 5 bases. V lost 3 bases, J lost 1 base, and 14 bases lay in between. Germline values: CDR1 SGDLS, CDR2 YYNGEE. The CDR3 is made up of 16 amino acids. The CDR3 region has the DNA TGTGCCAGCAGCGGTAGTGGGACTTCATCTGGAAACACCATATATTTT. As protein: CASSGSGTSSGNTIYF.

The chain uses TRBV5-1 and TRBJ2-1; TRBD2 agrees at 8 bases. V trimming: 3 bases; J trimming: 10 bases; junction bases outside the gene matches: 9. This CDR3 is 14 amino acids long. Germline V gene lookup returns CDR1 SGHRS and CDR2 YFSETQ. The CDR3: CASSWGLGVEEQFF. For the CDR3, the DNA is TGCGCCAGCAGCTGGGGACTAGGAGTAGAAGAGCAGTTCTTC. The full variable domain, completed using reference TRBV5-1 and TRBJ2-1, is KAGVTQTPRYLIKTRGQQVTLSCSPISGHRSVSWYQQTPGQGLQFLFEYFSETQRNKGNFPGRFSGRQFSNSRSEMNVSTLELGDSALYLCASSWGLGVEEQFFGPGTRLTVL.

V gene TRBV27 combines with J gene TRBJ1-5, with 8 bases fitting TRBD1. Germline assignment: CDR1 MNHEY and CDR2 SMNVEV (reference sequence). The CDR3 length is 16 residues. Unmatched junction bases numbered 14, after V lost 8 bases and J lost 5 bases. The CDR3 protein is CASGETGALWDQPQHF. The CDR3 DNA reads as TGTGCCAGCGGAGAGACAGGGGCACTATGGGATCAGCCCCAGCATTTT.

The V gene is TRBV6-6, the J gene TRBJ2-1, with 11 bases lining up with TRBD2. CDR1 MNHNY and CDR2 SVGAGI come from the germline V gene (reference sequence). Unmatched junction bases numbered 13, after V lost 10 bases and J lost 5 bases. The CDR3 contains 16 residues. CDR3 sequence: CATRRTSGLKNNEQFF. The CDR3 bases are TGTGCCACAAGGAGGACTAGCGGGTTGAAAAACAATGAGCAGTTCTTC.

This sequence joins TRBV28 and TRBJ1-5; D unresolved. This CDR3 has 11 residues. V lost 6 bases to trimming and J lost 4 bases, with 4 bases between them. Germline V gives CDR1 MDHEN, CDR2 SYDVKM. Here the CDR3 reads CASSQNQPQHF. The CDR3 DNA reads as TGTGCCAGCAGCCAAAATCAGCCCCAGCATTTT.

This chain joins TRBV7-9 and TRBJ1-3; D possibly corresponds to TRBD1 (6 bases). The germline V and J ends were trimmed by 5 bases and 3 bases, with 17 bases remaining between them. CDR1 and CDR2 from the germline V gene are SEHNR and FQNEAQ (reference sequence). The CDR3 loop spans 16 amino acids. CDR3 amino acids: CASSDSTGWFGNTIYF. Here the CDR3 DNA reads TGTGCCAGCAGCGACTCTACAGGGTGGTTTGGAAACACCATATATTTT.

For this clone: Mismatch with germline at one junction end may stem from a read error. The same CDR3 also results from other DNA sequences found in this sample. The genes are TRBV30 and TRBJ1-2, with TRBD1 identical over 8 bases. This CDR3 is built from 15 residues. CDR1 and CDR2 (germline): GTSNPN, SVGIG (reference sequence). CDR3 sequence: CAWSGQGRDLYGYTF. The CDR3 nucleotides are TGCGCCTGGAGTGGACAGGGCCGAGACTTGTATGGCTACACCTTC.

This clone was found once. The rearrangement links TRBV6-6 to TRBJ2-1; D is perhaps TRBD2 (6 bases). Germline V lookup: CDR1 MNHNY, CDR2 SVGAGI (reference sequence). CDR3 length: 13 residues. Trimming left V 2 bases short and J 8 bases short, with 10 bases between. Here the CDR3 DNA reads TGTGCCAGCAGTTACCTAGCGTTCCATGAGCAGTTCTTC. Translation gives CASSYLAFHEQFF.

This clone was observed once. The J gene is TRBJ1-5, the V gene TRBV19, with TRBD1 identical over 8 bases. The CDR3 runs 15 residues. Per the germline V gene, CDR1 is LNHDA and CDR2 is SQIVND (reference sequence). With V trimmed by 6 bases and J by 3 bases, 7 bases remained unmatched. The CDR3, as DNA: TGTGCCAGTAGCCCCGGGACAGGAGTCAATCAGCCCCAGCATTTT. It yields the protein CASSPGTGVNQPQHF. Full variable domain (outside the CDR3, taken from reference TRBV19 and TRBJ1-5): DGGITQSPKYLFRKEGQNVTLSCEQNLNHDAMYWYRQDPGQGLRLIYYSQIVNDFQKGDIAEGYSVSREKKESFPLTVTSAQKNPTAFYLCASSPGTGVNQPQHFGDGTRLSIL.

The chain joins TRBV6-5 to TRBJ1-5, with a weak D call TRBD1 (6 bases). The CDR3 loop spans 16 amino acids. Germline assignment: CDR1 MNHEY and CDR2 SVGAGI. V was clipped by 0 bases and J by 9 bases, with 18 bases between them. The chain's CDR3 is CASSYSWEQGPWPQHF. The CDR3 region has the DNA TGTGCCAGCAGTTACTCGTGGGAACAGGGCCCTTGGCCCCAGCATTTT.

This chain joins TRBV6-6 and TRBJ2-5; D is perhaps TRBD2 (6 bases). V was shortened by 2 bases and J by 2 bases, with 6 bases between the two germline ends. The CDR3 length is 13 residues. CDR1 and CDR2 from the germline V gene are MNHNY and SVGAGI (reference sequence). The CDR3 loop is CASSYREQETQYF. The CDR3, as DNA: TGTGCCAGCAGTTACCGGGAGCAAGAGACCCAGTACTTC.

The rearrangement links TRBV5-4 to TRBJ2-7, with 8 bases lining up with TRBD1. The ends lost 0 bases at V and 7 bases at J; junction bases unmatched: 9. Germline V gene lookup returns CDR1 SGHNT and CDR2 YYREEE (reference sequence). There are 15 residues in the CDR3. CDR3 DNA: TGTGCCAGCAGCTTGGTTGGGCAGGGGGCGGAGGAGCAGTACTTC. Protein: CASSLVGQGAEEQYF.

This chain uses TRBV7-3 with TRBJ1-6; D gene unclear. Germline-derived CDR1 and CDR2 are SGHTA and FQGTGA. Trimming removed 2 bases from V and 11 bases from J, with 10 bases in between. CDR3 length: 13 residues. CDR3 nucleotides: TGTGCCAGCAGCTTAGATAAGCGTACACCCCTCCACTTT. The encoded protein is CASSLDKRTPLHF.

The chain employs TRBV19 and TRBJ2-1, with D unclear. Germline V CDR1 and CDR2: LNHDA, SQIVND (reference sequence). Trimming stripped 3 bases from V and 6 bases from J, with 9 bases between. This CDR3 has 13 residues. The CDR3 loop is CASSIGSLNEQFF. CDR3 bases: TGTGCCAGTAGTATTGGCAGTCTCAATGAGCAGTTCTTC.

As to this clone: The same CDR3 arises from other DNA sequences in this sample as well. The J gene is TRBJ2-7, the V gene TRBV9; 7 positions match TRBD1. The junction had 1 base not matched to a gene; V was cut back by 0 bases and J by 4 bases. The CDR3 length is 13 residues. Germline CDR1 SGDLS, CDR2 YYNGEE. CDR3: CASSVGDSYEQYF. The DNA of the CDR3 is TGTGCCAGCAGCGTAGGGGACAGTTACGAGCAGTACTTC.

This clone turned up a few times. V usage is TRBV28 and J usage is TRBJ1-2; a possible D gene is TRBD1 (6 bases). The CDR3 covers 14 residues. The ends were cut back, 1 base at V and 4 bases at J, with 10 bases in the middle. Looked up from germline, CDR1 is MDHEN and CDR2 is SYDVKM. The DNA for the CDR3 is TGTGCCAGCAGTTTATTGGCAGGGGTCTATGGCTACACCTTC. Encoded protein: CASSLLAGVYGYTF.

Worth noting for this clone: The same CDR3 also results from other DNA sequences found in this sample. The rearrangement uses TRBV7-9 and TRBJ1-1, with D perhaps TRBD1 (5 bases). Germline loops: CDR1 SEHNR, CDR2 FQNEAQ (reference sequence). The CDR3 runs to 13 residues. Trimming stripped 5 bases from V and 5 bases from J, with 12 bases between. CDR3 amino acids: CASSLVAGTEAFF. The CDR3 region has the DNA TGTGCCAGCAGCCTCGTGGCAGGGACTGAAGCTTTCTTT.

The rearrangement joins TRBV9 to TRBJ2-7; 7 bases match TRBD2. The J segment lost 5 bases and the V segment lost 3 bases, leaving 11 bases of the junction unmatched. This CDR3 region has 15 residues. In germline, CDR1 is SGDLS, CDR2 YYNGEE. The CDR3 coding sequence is TGTGCCAGCAGCGCCGGGAACACGGGGGGACACGAGCAGTACTTC. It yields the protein CASSAGNTGGHEQYF.

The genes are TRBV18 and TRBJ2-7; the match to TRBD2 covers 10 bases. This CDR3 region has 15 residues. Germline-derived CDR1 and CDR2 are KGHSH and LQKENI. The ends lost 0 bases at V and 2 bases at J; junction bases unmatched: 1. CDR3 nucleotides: TGTGCCAGCTCACCACCTGGACTAGCGGCCTACGAGCAGTACTTC. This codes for CASSPPGLAAYEQYF.

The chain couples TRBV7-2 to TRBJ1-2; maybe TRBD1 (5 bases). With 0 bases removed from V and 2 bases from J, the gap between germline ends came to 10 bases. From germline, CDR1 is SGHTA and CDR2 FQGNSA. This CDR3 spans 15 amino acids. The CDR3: CASSLAVTANYGYTF. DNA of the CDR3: TGTGCCAGCAGCTTAGCCGTGACAGCAAACTATGGCTACACCTTC.

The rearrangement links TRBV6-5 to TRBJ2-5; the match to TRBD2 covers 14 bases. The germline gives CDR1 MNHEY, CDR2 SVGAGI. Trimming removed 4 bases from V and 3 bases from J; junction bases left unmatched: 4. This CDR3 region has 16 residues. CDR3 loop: CASSSQGLAGEETQYF. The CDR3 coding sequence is TGTGCCAGCAGTTCTCAGGGACTAGCGGGGGAAGAGACCCAGTACTTC.

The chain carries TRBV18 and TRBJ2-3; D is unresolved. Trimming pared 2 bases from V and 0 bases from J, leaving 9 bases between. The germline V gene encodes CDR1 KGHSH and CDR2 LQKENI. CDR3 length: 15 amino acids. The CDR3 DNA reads TGTGCCAGCTCACCAACAACAGCTAGCACAGATACGCAGTATTTT. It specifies CASSPTTASTDTQYF.